Listed here are 20 T cell receptor beta chains from one sample, sequenced in a study of T cells in women clearing cervical HPV infection. TCRdb's copy holds only in-frame clones and misses some; the assay was immunoSEQ multiplex PCR. This sample's table has about 26,000 clones. Sequenced: blood buffy coat. These receptors came from a woman aged 18 to 69 with a cervical HPV16 infection that either progressed to CIN3+ or cleared (not recorded which).

Turning to this clone: The sequence runs out 3 residues before the end of the CDR3; the remainder is reconstructed from the germline J gene. The genes are TRBV7-2 and TRBJ1-6; D uncertain. Deletions cut 5 bases from V and 8 bases from J, with 16 bases between. The CDR3 sequence is 15 residues long. Germline CDR1 SGHTA, CDR2 FQGNSA. CDR3 residues: CASSPRQVADSPLHF. CDR3 DNA (partial): TGTGCCAGCAGCCCCCGCCAGGTCGCAGATTCACCC.

A remark on this clone: The CDR3 goes on 3 residues after the read ends, and that part is filled in from the germline J gene. This rearrangement joins TRBV7-6 to TRBJ2-2; D perhaps matches TRBD2 (5 bases). The CDR3 has 16 residues. The V end lost 3 bases, the J end lost 2 bases, and 13 bases lay between the germline ends. Germline lookup yields CDR1 SGHVS and CDR2 FNYEAQ. Partial CDR3 DNA: TGTGCCAGCAGCTTTGAGGGCATACATAACACCGGGGAG. Amino acids: CASSFEGIHNTGE. The full CDR3 is CASSFEGIHNTGELFF.

Worth noting for this clone: The read halts 3 residues ahead of the CDR3 end, with the missing end drawn from the germline J gene. This rearrangement joins TRBV6-2 or TRBV6-3 to TRBJ2-7, with 8 positions matching TRBD1. This CDR3 comprises 15 residues. Trimming cost V 2 bases and J 5 bases; bases outside gene matches: 8. CDR1 is MNHEY, CDR2 SVGEGT, per germline. The part of the CDR3 DNA that was read is TGTGCCAGCAGTTACCAGACAGGGGTCCCCGACGAG. Translating it yields CASSYQTGVPDE. From start to end, the CDR3 is CASSYQTGVPDEQYF.

This chain's CDR3 is CASSPGTSDANEQFF. The part of the CDR3 DNA that was read is TGCGCCAGCAGCCCCGGGACTAGCGATGCCAATGAG. The chain uses TRBV5-1 and TRBJ2-1; 10 bases are shared with TRBD2. The read comes to an end 3 residues before the CDR3 does, leaving the germline J gene to fill in the end. Germline assignment: CDR1 SGHRS and CDR2 YFSETQ. CDR3 length equals 15 residues. With V trimmed by 4 bases and J by 6 bases, 7 bases remained unmatched.

This clone registers medium-sized by frequency. The CDR3 is cut off 3 residues early in the read; its end comes from the germline J gene. The chain joins TRBV10-3 to TRBJ2-4, with 7 bases lining up with TRBD1. The CDR3 is made up of 13 amino acids. Germline values: CDR1 ENHRY, CDR2 SYGVKD. The DNA read from the CDR3 is TGTGCCATCAGATATCCGGGACAGAGACTT. Protein: CAIRYPGQRL. The full CDR3 protein reads CAIRYPGQRLQYF.

A note on this clone: The sequenced fragment ends 3 residues before the CDR3 boundary, so the rest is inferred from the germline J gene. The chain couples TRBV19 to TRBJ2-3, with 7 bases lining up with TRBD1. The CDR3 covers 16 residues. CDR1 and CDR2 from the germline V gene are LNHDA and SQIVND (reference sequence). The J segment lost 2 bases and the V segment lost 4 bases, leaving 9 bases of the junction unmatched. The CDR3 here is CASSTDRTVATDTQYF. Partial CDR3 DNA: TGTGCCAGTAGTACGGACAGGACAGTAGCCACAGATACG.

In the case of this clone: The sequence runs out 3 residues before the end of the CDR3; the remainder is reconstructed from the germline J gene. The genes are TRBV19 and TRBJ2-1; 10 positions agree with TRBD2. J lost 6 bases, V lost 1 base, and 9 bases had no gene match. This CDR3 region has 17 residues. In germline, CDR1 is LNHDA, CDR2 SQIVND (reference sequence). The CDR3 is CASSIVGAGGPSNEQFF. CDR3 DNA, as far as it was read: TGTGCCAGTAGTATAGTGGGAGCGGGAGGGCCGAGCAATGAG. The whole variable domain, filled in from reference TRBV19 and TRBJ2-1, reads DGGITQSPKYLFRKEGQNVTLSCEQNLNHDAMYWYRQDPGQGLRLIYYSQIVNDFQKGDIAEGYSVSREKKESFPLTVTSAQKNPTAFYLCASSIVGAGGPSNEQFFGPGTRLTVL.

Regarding this clone: The read falls 3 residues short of the CDR3 end, and the missing part is taken from the germline J gene. The rearrangement uses TRBV19 and TRBJ1-2; D is uncertain. The CDR3 extends over 14 amino acids. The V gene's germline CDR1 is LNHDA and CDR2 SQIVND (reference sequence). The CDR3 here is CASSPRTNYNDYTF. The CDR3 DNA, read in part, is TGTGCCAGTAGTCCTCGGACTAACTACAATGAC.

As regards this clone: The read falls 3 residues short of the CDR3 end, and the missing part is taken from the germline J gene. The chain has TRBV28 and TRBJ2-1, with 7 bases lining up with TRBD1. J lost 2 bases, V lost 3 bases, and 4 bases had no gene match. The CDR3 totals 15 residues. The germline gives CDR1 MDHEN, CDR2 SYDVKM. CDR3 amino acids: CASSLSGGPYNEQFF. Incomplete CDR3 DNA: TGTGCCAGCAGTTTGTCAGGGGGTCCCTACAATGAG.

On this clone: The junction departs from the called germline gene at one end, perhaps through a read error. The part of the CDR3 DNA that was read is TGCGCCAGCAGCCAAGGTCGGCTAGCGGGGGGCTTCACAGATACG. Its protein product is CASSQGRLAGGFTDT. The complete CDR3 protein is CASSQGRLAGGFTDTQYF. This chain links TRBV4-2 with TRBJ2-3; 11 nucleotides align to TRBD2. The read is 3 residues too short to cover the CDR3 end, so that end is filled in from the germline J gene. The germline gives CDR1 LGHNA, CDR2 YNFKEQ. This CDR3 has 18 residues.

Details on this clone: Read data end 3 residues before the CDR3 end; the end is taken from the germline J gene. This chain links TRBV20-1 with TRBJ2-5; 8 bases agree with TRBD2. CDR3 length: 14 residues. V gave up 1 base and J gave up 1 base; unmatched junction bases: 2. Germline assignment: CDR1 DFQATT and CDR2 SNEGSKA (reference sequence). CDR3 DNA (partial): TGCAGTGCTAGAGTCGCGGGGGGCCAAGAGACC. This sequence encodes CSARVAGGQET. The whole CDR3 reads CSARVAGGQETQYF.

On this clone itself: The read ends 3 residues early relative to the CDR3; the germline J gene fills the gap. The chain couples TRBV6-2 or TRBV6-3 to TRBJ1-1; 10 nucleotides match TRBD1. The CDR3 spans 16 residues. J lost 5 bases, V lost 10 bases, and 16 bases had no gene match. CDR1 and CDR2 (germline): MNHEY, SVGEGT. Partial CDR3 DNA: TGTGCCACCGCCAGGGCCCGAGGGACAGGGGAAACTGAA. This gives the protein CATARARGTGETE. The whole CDR3 protein is CATARARGTGETEAFF.

Points on this clone: The CDR3 goes on 3 residues after the read ends, and that part is filled in from the germline J gene. This chain links TRBV5-1 with TRBJ2-7; 8 nucleotides agree with TRBD1. Germline CDR1 and CDR2: SGHRS and YFSETQ. Trimming took 7 bases from V and 5 from J; bases not matched to a gene: 11. The CDR3 runs to 14 residues. CDR3 in amino acids: CASAQRQGAHEQYF. CDR3 DNA (partial): TGCGCCAGCGCTCAACGCCAGGGGGCACACGAG.

As to this clone: Sequencing ends 3 residues short of the CDR3 end; the germline J gene provides the rest. V usage is TRBV5-1 and J usage is TRBJ1-2, with unresolved D. Per germline, CDR1 SGHRS and CDR2 YFSETQ. Trimming took off 0 bases at V and 1 base at J, with 4 bases between the two ends. This CDR3 has 13 residues. The CDR3 here is CASSLEGNYGYTF. Incomplete CDR3 DNA: TGCGCCAGCAGCTTGGAGGGTAACTATGGC.

Details on this clone: Sequencing ends 3 residues short of the CDR3 end; the germline J gene provides the rest. The chain joins TRBV7-2 to TRBJ2-7; D might be TRBD2 (5 bases). V lost 4 bases and J lost 3, with 13 bases in between. CDR3 size: 14 residues. Germline V CDR1 and CDR2: SGHTA, FQGNSA. The DNA read from the CDR3 is TGTGCCAGCAGCTCCTCACGCCGGGGCTACGAG. The encoded protein is CASSSSRRGYE. The entire CDR3 is CASSSSRRGYEQYF.

Worth noting for this clone: The CDR3 goes on 3 residues after the read ends, and that part is filled in from the germline J gene. The V gene is TRBV28, the J gene TRBJ1-5; a possible D gene is TRBD1 (5 bases). V lost 6 bases and J 6 bases, leaving 24 bases between the germline ends. This CDR3 comprises 17 residues. CDR1 is MDHEN and CDR2 is SYDVKM in the germline V gene. CDR3 DNA (partial): TGTGCCAGCAGCCTCATTATGGGTGAAGGGGCCACTCAGCCC. It encodes CASSLIMGEGATQP. The whole CDR3 protein reads CASSLIMGEGATQPQHF.

Concerning this clone itself: Read coverage stops 3 residues before the CDR3 terminus; the germline J gene supplies the remainder. The chain joins TRBV5-1 to TRBJ2-2; the D is unclear. Per germline, CDR1 SGHRS and CDR2 YFSETQ. This CDR3 has 15 amino acids. V lost 1 base, J lost 0 bases, and 7 bases lay in between. CDR3 protein: CASSLPDTNTGELFF. The sequenced part of the CDR3 DNA is TGCGCCAGCAGCTTGCCCGACACGAACACCGGGGAG.

Notes on this clone: The junction and the germline gene differ at one end; a read error may be behind it. The CDR3 is cut off 3 residues early in the read; its end comes from the germline J gene. This specimen includes other DNA sequences encoding the same CDR3. V and J are TRBV19 and TRBJ1-3; 7 nucleotides agree with TRBD1. Germline values: CDR1 LNHDA, CDR2 SQIVND (reference sequence). The CDR3 totals 15 residues. The covered CDR3 bases are TGTGCCAGTAGTCTCGACAGGGCGACTGGAAACACG. This codes for CASSLDRATGNT. The whole CDR3 is CASSLDRATGNTIYF.

Note on this clone: The read finishes 3 residues shy of the CDR3 end, and the germline J gene is used to complete it. The rearrangement joins TRBV11-2 to TRBJ2-5, with D possibly being TRBD1 (5 bases). Germline loops: CDR1 SGHAT, CDR2 FQNNGV. Trimming removed 5 bases from V and 5 bases from J, with 15 bases in between. The CDR3 extends over 14 amino acids. The CDR3 DNA, read in part, is TGTGCCAGCAGCCAGGGTCTTTTAGGGGAGACC. Protein: CASSQGLLGET. The full CDR3 protein is CASSQGLLGETQYF.

With regard to this clone: Sequencing ends 3 residues short of the CDR3 end; the germline J gene provides the rest. The chain employs TRBV12-3 or TRBV12-4 and TRBJ2-7; 7 bases map to TRBD2. CDR3 length: 18 residues. V was clipped by 3 bases and J by 5 bases; unmatched bases: 19. The CDR3: CASSFWVLAEVQPHEQYF. The CDR3 bases that were read are TGTGCCAGCAGTTTTTGGGTTCTAGCGGAAGTCCAGCCCCACGAG.